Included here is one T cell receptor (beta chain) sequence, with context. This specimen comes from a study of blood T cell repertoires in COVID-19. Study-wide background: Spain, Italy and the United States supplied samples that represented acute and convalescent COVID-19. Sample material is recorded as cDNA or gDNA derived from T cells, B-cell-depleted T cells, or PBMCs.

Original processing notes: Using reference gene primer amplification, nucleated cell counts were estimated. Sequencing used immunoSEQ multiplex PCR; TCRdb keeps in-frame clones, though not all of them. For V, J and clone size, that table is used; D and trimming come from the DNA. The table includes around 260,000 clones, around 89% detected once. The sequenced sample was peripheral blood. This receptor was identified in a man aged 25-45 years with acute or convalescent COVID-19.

CDR3 residues: CASGMTGLLGNTIYF. The CDR3 region has the DNA TGTGCCAGTGGGATGACAGGGTTACTTGGAAACACCATATATTTT. J is TRBJ1-3 and V is TRBV27, with 7 bases lining up with TRBD1. The CDR3 is 15 amino acids. CDR1 is MNHEY and CDR2 is SMNVEV in the germline V gene (reference sequence). V lost 9 bases and J lost 3; bases outside the gene matches: 11.